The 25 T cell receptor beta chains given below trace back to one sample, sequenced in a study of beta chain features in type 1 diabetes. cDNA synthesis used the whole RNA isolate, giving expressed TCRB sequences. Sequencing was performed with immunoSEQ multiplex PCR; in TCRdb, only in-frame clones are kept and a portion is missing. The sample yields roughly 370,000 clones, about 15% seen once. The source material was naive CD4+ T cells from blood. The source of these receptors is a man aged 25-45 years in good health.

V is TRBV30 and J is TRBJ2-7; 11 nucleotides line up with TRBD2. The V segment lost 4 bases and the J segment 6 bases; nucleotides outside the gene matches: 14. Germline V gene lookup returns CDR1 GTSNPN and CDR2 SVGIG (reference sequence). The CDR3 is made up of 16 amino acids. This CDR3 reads CAWTNLRLAGGSEQYV. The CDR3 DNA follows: TGTGCCTGGACCAACCTTCGTCTAGCGGGAGGAAGCGAGCAGTACGTC.

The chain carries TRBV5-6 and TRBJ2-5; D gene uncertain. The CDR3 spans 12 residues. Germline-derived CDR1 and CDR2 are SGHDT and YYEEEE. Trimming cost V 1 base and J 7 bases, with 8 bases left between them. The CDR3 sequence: CASSLTQATQYF. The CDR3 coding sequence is TGTGCCAGCAGCTTGACCCAGGCGACCCAGTACTTC.

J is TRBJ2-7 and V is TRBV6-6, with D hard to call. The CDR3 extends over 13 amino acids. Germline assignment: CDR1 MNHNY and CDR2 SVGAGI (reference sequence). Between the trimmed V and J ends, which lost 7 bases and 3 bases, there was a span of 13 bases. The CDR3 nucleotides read TGTGCCAGCACGACGACCGCCGGCTACGAGCAGTACGTC. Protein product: CASTTTAGYEQYV.

Here the CDR3 reads CASSRGTFNEQFF. CDR3 in DNA: TGCGCCAGCAGCAGGGGGACCTTCAATGAGCAGTTCTTC. V usage is TRBV5-1 and J usage is TRBJ2-1; weak D call: TRBD1 (6 bases). Germline V gene lookup returns CDR1 SGHRS and CDR2 YFSETQ. V dropped 4 bases and J dropped 6 bases, with 11 bases sitting between them. This CDR3 spans 13 amino acids.

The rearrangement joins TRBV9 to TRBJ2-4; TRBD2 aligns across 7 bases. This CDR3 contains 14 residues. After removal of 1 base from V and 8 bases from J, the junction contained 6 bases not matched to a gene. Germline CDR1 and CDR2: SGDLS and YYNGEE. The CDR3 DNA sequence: TGTGCCAGCAGCGTAAGAGCGGGAAGGGACATTCAGTACTTC. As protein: CASSVRAGRDIQYF.

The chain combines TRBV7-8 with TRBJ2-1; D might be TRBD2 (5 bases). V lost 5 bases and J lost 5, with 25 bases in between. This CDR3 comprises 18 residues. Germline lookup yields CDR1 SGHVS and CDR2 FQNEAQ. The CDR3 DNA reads TGTGCCAGCAGCGCCCGAGGGTCTTTCGGAACAGCAAACAATGAGCAGTTCTTC. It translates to CASSARGSFGTANNEQFF. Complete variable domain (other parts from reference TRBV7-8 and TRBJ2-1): GAGVSQSPRYKVAKRGQDVALRCDPISGHVSLFWYQQALGQGPEFLTYFQNEAQLDKSGLPSDRFFAERPEGSVSTLKIQRTQQEDSAVYLCASSARGSFGTANNEQFFGPGTRLTVL.

CDR3 nucleotide sequence: TGTGCCAGCAGCCCCCGGGTAGCGGGGTATGAGCAGTTCTTC. This translates into CASSPRVAGYEQFF. This chain links TRBV7-2 with TRBJ2-1, with 8 positions matching TRBD2. J was trimmed by 8 bases and V by 5 bases; bases with no gene match: 8. Looked up from germline, CDR1 is SGHTA and CDR2 is FQGNSA. The length of the CDR3 is 14 residues. The whole variable domain, filled in from reference TRBV7-2 and TRBJ2-1, reads GAGVSQSPSNKVTEKGKDVELRCDPISGHTALYWYRQSLGQGLEFLIYFQGNSAPDKSGLPSDRFSAERTGGSVSTLTIQRTQQEDSAVYLCASSPRVAGYEQFFGPGTRLTVL.

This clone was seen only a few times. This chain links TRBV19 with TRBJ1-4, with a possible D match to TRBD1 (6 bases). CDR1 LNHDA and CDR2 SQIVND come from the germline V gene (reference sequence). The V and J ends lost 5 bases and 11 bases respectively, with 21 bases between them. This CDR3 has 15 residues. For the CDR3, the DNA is TGTGCCAGTAGTCCTCGACAGGCCCCCATCGGGAAACTGTTTTTT. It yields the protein CASSPRQAPIGKLFF.

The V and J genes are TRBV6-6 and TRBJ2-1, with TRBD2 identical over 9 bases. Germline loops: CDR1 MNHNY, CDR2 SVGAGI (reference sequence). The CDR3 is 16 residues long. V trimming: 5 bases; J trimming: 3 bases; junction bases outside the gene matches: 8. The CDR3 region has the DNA TGTGCCAGCAGTCCCCATGAGCGGGGGGACTACAATGAGCAGTTCTTC. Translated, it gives CASSPHERGDYNEQFF.

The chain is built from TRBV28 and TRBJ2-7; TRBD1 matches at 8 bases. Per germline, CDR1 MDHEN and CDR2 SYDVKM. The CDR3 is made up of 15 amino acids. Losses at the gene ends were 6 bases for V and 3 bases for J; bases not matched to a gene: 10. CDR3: CASSTPYGTGYEQYF. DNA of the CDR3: TGTGCCAGCAGCACCCCTTACGGGACAGGCTACGAGCAGTACTTC.

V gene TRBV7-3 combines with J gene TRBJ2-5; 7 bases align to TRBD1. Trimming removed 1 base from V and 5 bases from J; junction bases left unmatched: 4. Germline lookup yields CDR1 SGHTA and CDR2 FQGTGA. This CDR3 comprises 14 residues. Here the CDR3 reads CASSLSGRGETQYF. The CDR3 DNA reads TGTGCCAGCAGCTTAAGTGGCAGGGGGGAGACCCAGTACTTC.

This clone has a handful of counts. The CDR3 DNA reads as TGTGCCAGCAGCATCCGGCGGGAGACCCAGTACTTC. It codes for CASSIRRETQYF. This rearrangement joins TRBV5-4 to TRBJ2-5; D unclear. Germline V lookup: CDR1 SGHNT, CDR2 YYREEE (reference sequence). The V gene lost 4 bases and the J gene lost 5 bases, with 9 bases spanning the gap. The CDR3 contains 12 residues.

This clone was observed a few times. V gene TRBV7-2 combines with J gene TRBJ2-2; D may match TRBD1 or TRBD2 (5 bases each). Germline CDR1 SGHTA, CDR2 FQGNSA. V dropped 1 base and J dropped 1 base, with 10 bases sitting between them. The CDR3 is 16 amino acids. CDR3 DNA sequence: TGTGCCAGCAGCTTAGATGGGACGATGAACACCGGGGAGCTGTTTTTT. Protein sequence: CASSLDGTMNTGELFF.

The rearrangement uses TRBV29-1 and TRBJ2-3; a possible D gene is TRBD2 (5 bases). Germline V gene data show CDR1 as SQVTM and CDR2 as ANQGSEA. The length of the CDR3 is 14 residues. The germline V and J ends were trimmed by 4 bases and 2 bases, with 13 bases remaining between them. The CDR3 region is CSVAKAEHTDTQYF. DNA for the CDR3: TGCAGCGTTGCAAAAGCGGAACACACAGATACGCAGTATTTT.

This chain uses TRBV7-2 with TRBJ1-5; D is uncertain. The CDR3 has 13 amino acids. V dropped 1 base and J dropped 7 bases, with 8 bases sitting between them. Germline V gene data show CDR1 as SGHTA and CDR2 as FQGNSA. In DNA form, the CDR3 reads TGTGCCAGCAGCTTAGAACTAGGGCAGCCCCAGCATTTT. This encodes CASSLELGQPQHF.

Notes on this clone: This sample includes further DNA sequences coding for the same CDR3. The CDR3 is CAISSSYNEQFF. CDR3 DNA sequence: TGTGCCATCAGTTCTAGCTACAATGAGCAGTTCTTC. The chain uses TRBV10-3 and TRBJ2-1; D gene unclear. V shed 5 bases and J shed 3 bases, with 5 bases lying between them. Per the germline V gene, CDR1 is ENHRY and CDR2 is SYGVKD. CDR3 size: 12 residues.

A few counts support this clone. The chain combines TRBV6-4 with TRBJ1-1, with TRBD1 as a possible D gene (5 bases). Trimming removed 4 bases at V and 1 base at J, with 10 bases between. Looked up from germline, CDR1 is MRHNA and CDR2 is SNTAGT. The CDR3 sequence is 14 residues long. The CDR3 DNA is TGTGCCAGCAGTGGCCTCGGGGCGAACACTGAAGCTTTCTTT. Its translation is CASSGLGANTEAFF.

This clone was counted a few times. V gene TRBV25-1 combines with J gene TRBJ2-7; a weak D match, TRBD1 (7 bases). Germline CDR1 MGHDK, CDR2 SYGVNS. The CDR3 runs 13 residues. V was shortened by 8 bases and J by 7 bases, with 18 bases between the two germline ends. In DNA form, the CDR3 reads TGTGCCAGCCAAGTGACAGGGACTGTTGAGCAGTACGTC. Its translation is CASQVTGTVEQYV.

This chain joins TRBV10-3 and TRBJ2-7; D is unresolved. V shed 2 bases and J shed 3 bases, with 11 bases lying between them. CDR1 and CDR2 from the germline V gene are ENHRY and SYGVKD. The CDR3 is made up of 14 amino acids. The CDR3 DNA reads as TGTGCCATCAGTGAGACCTTCACTGGCTACGAGCAGTACTTC. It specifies CAISETFTGYEQYF.

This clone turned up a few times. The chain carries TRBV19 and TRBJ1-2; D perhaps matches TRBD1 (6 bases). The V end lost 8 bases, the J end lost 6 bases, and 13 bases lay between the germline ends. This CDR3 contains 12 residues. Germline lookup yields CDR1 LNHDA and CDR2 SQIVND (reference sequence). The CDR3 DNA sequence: TGTGCCAGTTGGTGGACAGTGGATGGCTACACCTTC. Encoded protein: CASWWTVDGYTF.

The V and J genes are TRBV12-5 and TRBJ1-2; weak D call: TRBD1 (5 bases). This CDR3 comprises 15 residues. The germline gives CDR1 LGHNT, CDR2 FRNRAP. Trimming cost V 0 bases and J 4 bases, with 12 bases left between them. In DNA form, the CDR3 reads TGTGCTAGTGGTTTGGTACCAGACAGTCTCTATGGCTACACCTTC. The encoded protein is CASGLVPDSLYGYTF.

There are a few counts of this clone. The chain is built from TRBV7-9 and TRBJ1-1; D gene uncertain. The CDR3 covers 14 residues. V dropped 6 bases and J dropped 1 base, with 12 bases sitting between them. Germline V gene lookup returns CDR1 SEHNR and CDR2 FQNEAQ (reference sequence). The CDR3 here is CASRSDGENTEAFF. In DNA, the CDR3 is TGTGCCAGCAGATCCGATGGGGAGAACACTGAAGCTTTCTTT.

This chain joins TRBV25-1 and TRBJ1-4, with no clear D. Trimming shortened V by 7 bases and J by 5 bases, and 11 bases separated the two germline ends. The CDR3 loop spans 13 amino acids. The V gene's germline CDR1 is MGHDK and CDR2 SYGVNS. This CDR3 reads CASTMTGNEKLFF. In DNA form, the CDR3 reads TGTGCCAGCACAATGACGGGAAATGAAAAACTGTTTTTT.

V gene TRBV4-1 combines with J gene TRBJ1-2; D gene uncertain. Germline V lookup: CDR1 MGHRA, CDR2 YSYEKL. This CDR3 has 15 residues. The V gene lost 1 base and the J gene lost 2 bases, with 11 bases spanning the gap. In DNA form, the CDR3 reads TGCGCCAGCAGCCAAGGCCTGGTCACGAACTATGGCTACACCTTC. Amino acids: CASSQGLVTNYGYTF.

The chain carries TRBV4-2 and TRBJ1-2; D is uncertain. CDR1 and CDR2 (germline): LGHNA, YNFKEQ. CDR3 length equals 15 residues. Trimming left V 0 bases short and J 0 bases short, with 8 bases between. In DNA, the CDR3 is TGTGCCAGCAGCCAAGAGATGGGAGCTAACTATGGCTACACCTTC. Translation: CASSQEMGANYGYTF.